Sequencing of this TCR beta chain was carried out in a study of immune characterization of retroperitoneal liposarcoma. TCRdb reanalysed the PCR reads using MiXCR and keeps one entry per CDR3 protein. The table shows around 12,000 distinct CDR3 sequences, with under 35% occurring only once. By share, this clonotype ranks as medium-sized. The CDR3 spans 17 residues. Per germline, CDR1 SGHVS and CDR2 FQNEAQ. The V end was cut by 3 bases, the J end by 13 bases, with 28 bases between. This sequence originates from a male donor with retroperitoneal liposarcoma. This chain links TRBV7-8 with TRBJ2-1, with D perhaps assigned TRBD1 or TRBD2 (5 bases each). Sequenced: tumor tissue. The CDR3 is CASSLGPTPTEKETQFF. DNA for the CDR3: TGTGCCAGCAGCTTGGGACCAACTCCCACTGAGAAAGAGACCCAGTTCTTC.